The source of this T cell receptor beta chain is a study of cytomegalovirus exposure and HLA in healthy donors. The PCR ran on 60 Vbeta and 13 Jbeta primers. Here immunoSEQ multiplex PCR was the method, and the copy in TCRdb shows in-frame clones only, minus some. This table has around 100,000 clones, approximately 80% appearing once. Germline loops: CDR1 SNHLY, CDR2 FYNNEI. The length of the CDR3 is 14 residues. Source material: PBMCs. The source of this sequence is a woman between 25 and 40 years old in good health and CMV-seronegative. The chain recombines TRBV2 with TRBJ1-1; a weak D match, TRBD1 (6 bases). The DNA of the CDR3 is TGTGCTCGTAGGGGGGGGCGGAAGAACACTGAAGCTTTCTTT. It is translated as CARRGGRKNTEAFF.